The next 8 T cell receptor beta chains were all read from a single sample in a study of cytomegalovirus exposure and HLA in healthy donors. Amplification used 60 Vbeta primers and 13 Jbeta primers. The table came from immunoSEQ multiplex PCR; TCRdb's copy has only in-frame clones and leaves some out. The repertoire holds hundreds of thousands of clones, with 75% to 80% as singletons. Sequences were obtained from PBMCs. The receptors come from a man aged 18 to 30 in good health and CMV-seronegative.

This clone was counted only a few times. The V gene is TRBV6-5, the J gene TRBJ2-7, with TRBD1 matching over 9 bases. This CDR3 has 14 amino acids. V shed 6 bases, J shed 4 bases, and the junction held 7 bases outside the gene matches. Germline-derived CDR1 and CDR2 are MNHEY and SVGAGI. The CDR3 coding sequence is TGTGCCAGCAGCGGACAGGGGACGAAGTACGAGCAGTACTTC. Translating it yields CASSGQGTKYEQYF.

The genes are TRBV30 and TRBJ2-7, with TRBD1 matching 8 bases. Unmatched junction bases numbered 15, after V lost 0 bases and J lost 2 bases. The CDR3 runs 18 residues. In germline, CDR1 is GTSNPN, CDR2 SVGIG (reference sequence). CDR3 in DNA: TGTGCCTGGAGTGTCCCCGCCGTCGACAGGGGTAGGACCTACGAGCAGTACTTC. Residues: CAWSVPAVDRGRTYEQYF.

This clone was counted a few times. The chain uses TRBV29-1 and TRBJ1-1, with TRBD1 matching over 7 bases. The CDR3 has 15 amino acids. Germline CDR1 and CDR2: SQVTM and ANQGSEA. After removal of 6 bases from V and 1 base from J, the junction contained 11 bases not matched to a gene. CDR3 nucleotide sequence: TGCAGCGTCAACGGACAGGACGGGTGGAACACTGAAGCTTTCTTT. Translating gives CSVNGQDGWNTEAFF.

This clone turned up a few times. The chain has TRBV29-1 and TRBJ2-7; 9 bases map to TRBD1. The CDR3 loop spans 16 amino acids. Germline CDR1 reads SQVTM; CDR2 reads ANQGSEA. V lost 0 bases, J lost 5 bases, and 11 bases stayed unmatched. The CDR3 DNA reads TGCAGCGTTGAAGATTGGGTCGTAGGACAGGGGAACGAGCAGTACTTC. Translation: CSVEDWVVGQGNEQYF.

The CDR3 nucleotides are TGCAGCGGCATCACAGGGGAGAACACTGAAGCTTTCTTT. Encoded protein: CSGITGENTEAFF. This chain uses TRBV29-1 with TRBJ1-1; 7 bases match TRBD1. The CDR3 sequence is 13 residues long. V gave up 7 bases and J gave up 1 base; unmatched junction bases: 6. CDR1 SQVTM and CDR2 ANQGSEA come from the germline V gene.

This chain connects TRBV7-3 to TRBJ2-3; maybe TRBD1 (5 bases). Germline CDR1 reads SGHTA; CDR2 reads FQGTGA. The CDR3 loop spans 14 amino acids. The germline V and J ends were trimmed by 1 base and 3 bases, with 8 bases remaining between them. This CDR3 reads CASSLISGTDTQYF. The CDR3 nucleotides read TGTGCCAGCAGCTTAATTTCAGGGACAGATACGCAGTATTTT.

The V and J genes are TRBV5-4 and TRBJ2-2; 8 positions agree with TRBD2. The germline V gene encodes CDR1 SGHNT and CDR2 YYREEE (reference sequence). The CDR3 contains 15 residues. Losses at the gene ends were 0 bases for V and 5 bases for J; bases not matched to a gene: 3. The CDR3 loop reads CASSLDSSGTGELFF. DNA of the CDR3: TGTGCCAGCAGCTTGGACTCTAGCGGGACCGGGGAGCTGTTTTTT.

The count of this clone is one. The rearrangement joins TRBV30 to TRBJ2-7, with 7 bases that match TRBD1. This CDR3 contains 13 residues. Germline values: CDR1 GTSNPN, CDR2 SVGIG (reference sequence). The J segment lost 10 bases and the V segment lost 5 bases, leaving 14 bases of the junction unmatched. CDR3 sequence: CAWSLPGQRIQYF. The CDR3 DNA sequence: TGTGCCTGGTCGCTCCCGGGACAGCGAATACAGTACTTC.